Presented here are 11 T cell receptor beta chains from one specimen sequenced in a study of beta chain features in type 1 diabetes. Sequenced material consisted of expressed TCRB transcripts (all of the isolated RNA was reverse transcribed). Data came from immunoSEQ multiplex PCR; TCRdb stores just in-frame clones and leaves some out. This table holds approximately 17,000 clones, 55% found once. Sequencing was performed on stem cell memory CD4+ T cells from blood. These receptor sequences come from a woman aged 18-29 years in good health.

The chain has TRBV28 and TRBJ1-1, with a tentative D call TRBD1 (6 bases). The CDR3 is 15 residues long. Trimming removed 3 bases from V and 1 base from J, with 12 bases in between. Looked up from germline, CDR1 is MDHEN and CDR2 is SYDVKM. The CDR3 coding sequence is TGTGCCAGCAGTTTGGACAGCCCGCGGAACACTGAAGCTTTCTTT. Encoded protein: CASSLDSPRNTEAFF.

This clone came up once. The V call is TRBV5-4, the J call TRBJ1-1; the match to TRBD1 covers 10 bases. This CDR3 comprises 15 residues. The ends lost 4 bases at V and 4 bases at J; junction bases unmatched: 7. Germline V gene sequence: CDR1 SGHNT, CDR2 YYREEE (reference sequence). CDR3 sequence reads: CASSPGQGSSTEAFF. The CDR3 nucleotides are TGTGCCAGCAGCCCGGGACAGGGGAGTAGCACTGAAGCTTTCTTT.

The chain couples TRBV6-1 to TRBJ2-1; D is possibly TRBD2 (7 bases). V shed 3 bases and J shed 4 bases, with 13 bases lying between them. The length of the CDR3 is 15 residues. Looked up from germline, CDR1 is MNHNS and CDR2 is SASEGT. The chain's CDR3 is CASSEGGARYNEQFF. CDR3 DNA: TGTGCCAGCAGTGAGGGGGGGGCGCGGTACAATGAGCAGTTCTTC.

The chain combines TRBV7-2 with TRBJ1-1; possibly TRBD1 for D (5 bases). The CDR3 loop spans 12 amino acids. CDR1 is SGHTA, CDR2 FQGNSA, per germline. The V end was cut by 5 bases, the J end by 9 bases, with 13 bases between. The CDR3 sequence is CASSPGTPKAFF. CDR3 bases: TGTGCCAGCAGCCCCGGGACTCCCAAAGCTTTCTTT.

V gene TRBV6-1 combines with J gene TRBJ1-1; D may be TRBD1 (5 bases). The ends were cut back, 8 bases at V and 3 bases at J, with 10 bases in the middle. The length of the CDR3 is 12 residues. Germline CDR1 reads MNHNS; CDR2 reads SASEGT. The CDR3, as DNA: TGTGCCAGCGGCAGGGCGCACACTGAAGCTTTCTTT. This translates into CASGRAHTEAFF.

This chain links TRBV6-7 with TRBJ2-7; 8 bases line up with TRBD1. TRBV6-7 is an open reading frame, and its role is uncertain. The CDR3 runs to 18 residues. V shed 0 bases, J shed 0 bases, and the junction held 10 bases outside the gene matches. This CDR3 reads CASSYSWRQGQVSYEQYF. The CDR3 region has the DNA TGTGCCAGCAGTTACTCATGGCGACAGGGGCAAGTCTCCTACGAGCAGTACTTC.

CDR3 region: CASSLLGEDTEAFF. In DNA form, the CDR3 reads TGTGCCAGCAGCTTACTTGGGGAGGACACTGAAGCTTTCTTT. The V and J genes are TRBV7-9 and TRBJ1-1, with D uncertain. V was cut by 2 bases and J by 3 bases, with 10 bases left in between. CDR3 length: 14 amino acids. Per germline, CDR1 SEHNR and CDR2 FQNEAQ (reference sequence).

The sample holds a few counts of this clone. The chain couples TRBV18 to TRBJ2-7; 7 nucleotides align to TRBD2. This CDR3 spans 13 amino acids. Trimming cost V 3 bases and J 3 bases; bases outside gene matches: 2. Germline assignment: CDR1 KGHSH and CDR2 LQKENI. CDR3 sequence: CASSPRGNYEQYF. CDR3 DNA sequence: TGTGCCAGCTCACCGCGGGGGAACTACGAGCAGTACTTC.

The chain uses TRBV15 and TRBJ1-5; D is unclear. V was trimmed by 0 bases and J by 7 bases, leaving 7 bases between them. Germline CDR1 is LNHNV and CDR2 is YYDKDF (reference sequence). The CDR3 extends over 13 amino acids. The CDR3 nucleotides are TGTGCCACCAGCAGAGATCAGTACCAGCCCCAGCATTTT. Its protein is CATSRDQYQPQHF.

This clone turned up a few times. The chain couples TRBV6-1 to TRBJ1-5; D is unresolved. Germline V gene sequence: CDR1 MNHNS, CDR2 SASEGT. V was trimmed by 6 bases and J by 1 base, leaving 7 bases between them. The CDR3 has 13 amino acids. The CDR3 region is CASRVQSNQPQHF. Written as DNA, the CDR3 is TGTGCCAGCAGGGTACAGAGCAATCAGCCCCAGCATTTT.

V usage is TRBV2 and J usage is TRBJ2-7; 8 bases match TRBD1. CDR3 length equals 13 residues. Looked up from germline, CDR1 is SNHLY and CDR2 is FYNNEI. V shed 7 bases and J 5 bases; nucleotides not matched to a gene: 7. Here the CDR3 reads CASTGDRLHEQYF. DNA of the CDR3: TGTGCCAGCACCGGGGACAGGTTACACGAGCAGTACTTC.